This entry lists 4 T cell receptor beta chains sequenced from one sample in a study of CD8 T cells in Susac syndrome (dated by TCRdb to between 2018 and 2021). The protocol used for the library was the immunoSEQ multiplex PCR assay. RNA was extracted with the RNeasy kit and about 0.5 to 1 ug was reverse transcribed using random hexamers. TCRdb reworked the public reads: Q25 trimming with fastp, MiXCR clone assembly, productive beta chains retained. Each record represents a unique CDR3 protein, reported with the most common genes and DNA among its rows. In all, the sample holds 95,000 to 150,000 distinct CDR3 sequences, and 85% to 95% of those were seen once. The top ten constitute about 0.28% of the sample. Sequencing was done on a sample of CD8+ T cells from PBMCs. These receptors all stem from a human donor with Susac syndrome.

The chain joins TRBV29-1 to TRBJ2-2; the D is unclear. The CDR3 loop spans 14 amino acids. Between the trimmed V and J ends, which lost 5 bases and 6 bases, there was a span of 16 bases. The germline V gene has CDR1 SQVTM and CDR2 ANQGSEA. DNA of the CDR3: TGCAGCGTTATGCTGGCAGTCGGGTCCGGGGAGCTGTTTTTT. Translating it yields CSVMLAVGSGELFF.

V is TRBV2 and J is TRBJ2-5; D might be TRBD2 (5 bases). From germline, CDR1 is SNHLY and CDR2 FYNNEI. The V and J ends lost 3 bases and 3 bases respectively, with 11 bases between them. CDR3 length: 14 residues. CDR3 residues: CASSDPGVEETQYF. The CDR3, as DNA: TGTGCCAGCAGTGACCCCGGGGTCGAAGAGACCCAGTACTTC. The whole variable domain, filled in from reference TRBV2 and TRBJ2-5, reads EPEVTQTPSHQVTQMGQEVILRCVPISNHLYFYWYRQILGQKVEFLVSFYNNEISEKSEIFDDQFSVERPDGSNFTLKIRSTKLEDSAMYFCASSDPGVEETQYFGPGTRLLVL.

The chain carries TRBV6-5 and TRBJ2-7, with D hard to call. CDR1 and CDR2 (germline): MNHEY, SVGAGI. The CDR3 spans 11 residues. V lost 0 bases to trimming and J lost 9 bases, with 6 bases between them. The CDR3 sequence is CASSYSSVQYF. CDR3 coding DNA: TGTGCCAGCAGTTACTCGAGTGTGCAGTACTTC.

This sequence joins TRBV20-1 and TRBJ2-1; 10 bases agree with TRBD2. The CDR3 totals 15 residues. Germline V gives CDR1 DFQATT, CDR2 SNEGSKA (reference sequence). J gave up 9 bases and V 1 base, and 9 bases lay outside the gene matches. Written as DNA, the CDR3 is TGCAGTGCTAGAGTACCTAGCGGGGGTCCTACTGAGCAGTTCTTC. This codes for CSARVPSGGPTEQFF.